One and the same sample provided the 24 T cell receptor beta chains below, sequenced in a study of PD-1 blockade in classical Hodgkin lymphoma. Time point given: cycle 4 day 1 (C4D1), after more than five weeks of nivolumab. There was relapse after autologous stem cell transplantation in every patient, and there was variation in brentuximab vedotin exposure. Assay used: immunoSEQ multiplex PCR; TCRdb lists only in-frame clones, some missing. The table lists some 30,000 clones, over 55% of them singletons. Source: peripheral blood mononuclear cells (PBMCs), taken before the fourth cycle of nivolumab. The receptors come from a human donor with classical Hodgkin lymphoma.

The chain joins TRBV21-1 to TRBJ2-1; the table gives TRBD1 as D, unverified against the DNA. TRBV21-1 is recorded as a pseudogene. This CDR3 is built from 15 residues. The CDR3 is CASSKPRQGYNEQFF. CDR3 coding DNA: TGTGCCAGCAGCAAACCACGACAGGGGTACAATGAGCAGTTCTTC.

As concerns this clone: Other DNA sequences in this specimen translate into the identical CDR3. The chain joins TRBV30 to TRBJ1-3; D remains ambiguous. Trimming shortened V by 5 bases and J by 1 base, and 3 bases separated the two germline ends. This CDR3 region has 11 residues. The V gene's germline CDR1 is GTSNPN and CDR2 SVGIG (reference sequence). CDR3 DNA sequence: TGTGCCTGGCGATCTGGAAACACCATATATTTT. Translating gives CAWRSGNTIYF.

V and J are TRBV7-9 and TRBJ2-3; D gene uncertain. V was trimmed by 2 bases and J by 5 bases, leaving 8 bases between them. This CDR3 contains 13 residues. Germline CDR1 SEHNR, CDR2 FQNEAQ (reference sequence). CDR3 bases: TGTGCCAGCAGCTTATTGCTGGGAGATACGCAGTATTTT. Its translation is CASSLLLGDTQYF.

V gene TRBV11-3 combines with J gene TRBJ2-1, with 10 nucleotides matching TRBD1. Losses at the gene ends were 5 bases for V and 8 bases for J; bases not matched to a gene: 9. The CDR3 length is 15 residues. Germline loops: CDR1 SGHNT, CDR2 YENEEA. The CDR3 DNA sequence: TGTGCCAGCAGCCCAACGGGACAGGGGTTCCATGAGCAGTTCTTC. This sequence encodes CASSPTGQGFHEQFF.

This clone was picked up one time. This chain links TRBV30 with TRBJ2-3; D is uncertain. This CDR3 has 14 amino acids. The ends were cut back, 4 bases at V and 0 bases at J, with 11 bases in the middle. Germline-derived CDR1 and CDR2 are GTSNPN and SVGIG (reference sequence). The CDR3: CAWKGIYSTDTQYF. The DNA of the CDR3 is TGTGCCTGGAAAGGGATTTATAGCACAGATACGCAGTATTTT.

This clone has more than one count but fewer than ten. This chain links TRBV27 with TRBJ2-7; 7 bases agree with TRBD1. The CDR3 loop spans 13 amino acids. V gave up 6 bases and J gave up 2 bases; unmatched junction bases: 4. Germline V gene sequence: CDR1 MNHEY, CDR2 SMNVEV (reference sequence). CDR3 loop: CASRLGQTYEQYF. As DNA, the CDR3 is TGTGCCAGCAGGCTGGGACAGACCTACGAGCAGTACTTC.

The chain recombines TRBV6-6 with TRBJ2-7, with unresolved D. The CDR3 is 13 residues long. Per germline, CDR1 MNHNY and CDR2 SVGAGI (reference sequence). V was pared by 2 bases and J by 2 bases, with 7 bases between. In DNA, the CDR3 is TGTGCCAGCAGTTACCAGGCGGCCTACGAGCAGTACTTC. The encoded protein is CASSYQAAYEQYF.

The chain couples TRBV19 to TRBJ2-2; D gene uncertain. Trimming pared 3 bases from V and 1 base from J, leaving 0 bases between. Germline V gene sequence: CDR1 LNHDA, CDR2 SQIVND (reference sequence). This CDR3 spans 12 amino acids. The CDR3 DNA sequence: TGTGCCAGTAGTATGAACACCGGGGAGCTGTTTTTT. This translates into CASSMNTGELFF.

The chain recombines TRBV7-9 with TRBJ2-2; 11 nucleotides match TRBD1. Trimming at V came to 0 bases and at J to 7 bases, leaving 10 bases not matched to a gene. The CDR3 is 18 residues long. Germline V gene sequence: CDR1 SEHNR, CDR2 FQNEAQ (reference sequence). The CDR3 sequence: CASSLAPSRTGGNGELFF. As DNA, the CDR3 is TGTGCCAGCAGCTTAGCGCCCTCGCGGACAGGGGGCAACGGGGAGCTGTTTTTT.

The genes are TRBV9 and TRBJ2-3; TRBD1 aligns across 7 bases. The CDR3 length is 12 residues. Unmatched junction bases numbered 3, after V lost 2 bases and J lost 9 bases. CDR1 and CDR2 (germline): SGDLS, YYNGEE. The CDR3 spells CASSVPGGTQYF. As DNA, the CDR3 is TGTGCCAGCAGCGTTCCAGGGGGAACGCAGTATTTT.

The gene calls are TRBV28 and TRBJ1-2; D may be TRBD1 (6 bases). CDR3 length: 16 amino acids. CDR1 and CDR2 (germline): MDHEN, SYDVKM. V lost 2 bases to trimming and J lost 4 bases, with 17 bases between them. CDR3 region: CASSLGYGGPPYGYTF. In DNA, the CDR3 is TGTGCCAGCAGTTTAGGATACGGGGGGCCGCCCTATGGCTACACCTTC.

This clone was detected only once. A read error may account for a junction end that differs from germline. The chain recombines TRBV7-3 with TRBJ2-1; D possibly matches TRBD1 or TRBD2 (6 bases each). This CDR3 is 12 amino acids long. Germline CDR1 reads SGHTA; CDR2 reads FQGTGA. This CDR3 is CASSLTGAEQFF. The CDR3 DNA reads TGTGCCAGCAGCCTAACGGGGGCTGAGCAGTTCTTC.

In its sample, this clone was seen a few times. The CDR3 here is CASSLSRGSTDTQYF. DNA for the CDR3: TGCGCCAGCAGCTTGAGCCGGGGAAGCACAGATACGCAGTATTTT. The V gene is TRBV5-1, the J gene TRBJ2-3, with a possible D match to TRBD2 (5 bases). V gave up 1 base and J gave up 0 bases, with 9 bases separating them. CDR1 and CDR2 from the germline V gene are SGHRS and YFSETQ. CDR3 size: 15 residues.

The gene calls are TRBV27 and TRBJ2-3; D perhaps matches TRBD2 (5 bases). The CDR3 totals 17 residues. The ends were cut back, 0 bases at V and 6 bases at J, with 19 bases in the middle. Germline V lookup: CDR1 MNHEY, CDR2 SMNVEV (reference sequence). CDR3 in amino acids: CASSLSLSTGNKDTQYF. CDR3 bases: TGTGCCAGCAGTTTATCACTATCGACGGGAAATAAGGATACGCAGTATTTT.

The chain recombines TRBV30 with TRBJ1-6; D gene unclear. The germline V and J ends were trimmed by 2 bases and 2 bases, with 7 bases remaining between them. The germline gives CDR1 GTSNPN, CDR2 SVGIG (reference sequence). The CDR3 spans 14 residues. The CDR3 loop reads CAWSRGPYNSPLHF. CDR3 DNA sequence: TGTGCCTGGAGTCGCGGCCCCTATAATTCACCCCTCCACTTT.

The V gene is TRBV4-1, the J gene TRBJ1-3; 10 positions match TRBD1. V gave up 3 bases and J gave up 4 bases; unmatched junction bases: 6. There are 16 residues in the CDR3. CDR1 MGHRA and CDR2 YSYEKL come from the germline V gene. CDR3 protein: CASSHPDRGRGNTIYF. In DNA form, the CDR3 reads TGCGCCAGCAGCCACCCTGACAGGGGGCGAGGAAACACCATATATTTT.

The genes are TRBV29-1 and TRBJ2-5, with D perhaps assigned TRBD1 or TRBD2 (7 bases each). V shed 6 bases and J shed 5 bases, with 16 bases lying between them. The CDR3 is 13 amino acids. Germline CDR1 is SQVTM and CDR2 is ANQGSEA. Here the CDR3 DNA reads TGCAGCGTCGATTACAGGGGAGGGGAGACCCAGTACTTC. Translating it yields CSVDYRGGETQYF.

This clone was observed a handful of times. The V gene is TRBV5-1, the J gene TRBJ1-5; no firm D call. The germline V gene encodes CDR1 SGHRS and CDR2 YFSETQ. The CDR3 has 13 amino acids. V dropped 4 bases and J dropped 6 bases, with 11 bases sitting between them. CDR3 sequence: CASSHDRGQPQHF. Written as DNA, the CDR3 is TGCGCCAGCAGCCACGACCGTGGTCAGCCCCAGCATTTT.

V usage is TRBV10-3 and J usage is TRBJ1-2, with TRBD1 as a possible D gene (5 bases). Germline assignment: CDR1 ENHRY and CDR2 SYGVKD. This CDR3 contains 16 residues. Trimming took 2 bases from V and 7 from J, leaving 20 bases between them. CDR3 nucleotides: TGTGCCATCAGTGAGCCAGGGCAGGTAACAGGAGGTGGCTACACCTTC. Amino acid sequence: CAISEPGQVTGGGYTF.

The genes are TRBV20-1 and TRBJ2-7; D unresolved. The CDR3 sequence is 10 residues long. Germline values: CDR1 DFQATT, CDR2 SNEGSKA (reference sequence). The V gene lost 5 bases and the J gene lost 10 bases, with 12 bases spanning the gap. CDR3: CSASGKSQYF. CDR3 DNA sequence: TGCAGTGCTTCTGGGAAAAGTCAGTACTTC.

V is TRBV28 and J is TRBJ1-6, with D possibly matching TRBD1 (5 bases). The V gene lost 3 bases and the J gene lost 7 bases, with 13 bases spanning the gap. CDR3 length: 15 residues. Germline V gives CDR1 MDHEN, CDR2 SYDVKM. The DNA of the CDR3 is TGTGCCAGCAGTTTGTTGGGGGACTTAAATTCACCCCTCCACTTT. The encoded protein is CASSLLGDLNSPLHF.

The gene calls are TRBV5-1 and TRBJ1-2, with no clear D. CDR1 SGHRS and CDR2 YFSETQ come from the germline V gene. V lost 0 bases, J lost 11 bases, and 20 bases lay in between. The CDR3 length is 15 residues. CDR3: CASSLEGRAQKGYTF. In nucleotides, the CDR3 is TGCGCCAGCAGCTTGGAGGGCCGGGCTCAGAAAGGATACACCTTC.

The J gene is TRBJ2-7, the V gene TRBV7-2; unclear D gene. The CDR3 has 11 amino acids. The V gene lost 6 bases and the J gene lost 0 bases, with 3 bases spanning the gap. Germline loops: CDR1 SGHTA, CDR2 FQGNSA. CDR3 nucleotides: TGTGCCAGCAGTACCTCCTACGAGCAGTACTTC. Its translation: CASSTSYEQYF.

The CDR3: CASSWTSGSTDTQYF. The DNA for the CDR3 is TGTGCCAGCAGCTGGACTAGCGGGAGCACAGATACGCAGTATTTT. The rearrangement uses TRBV13 and TRBJ2-3; the match to TRBD2 covers 11 bases. V was pared by 4 bases and J by 0 bases, with 0 bases of the junction left unmatched. The CDR3 extends over 15 amino acids. The germline V gene has CDR1 PRHDT and CDR2 FYEKMQ (reference sequence). Together with reference TRBV13 and TRBJ2-3, the CDR3 gives the full variable domain: AAGVIQSPRHLIKEKRETATLKCYPIPRHDTVYWYQQGPGQDPQFLISFYEKMQSDKGSIPDRFSAQQFSDYHSELNMSSLELGDSALYFCASSWTSGSTDTQYFGPGTRLTVL.